The 10 T cell receptor beta chains given below trace back to one sample, sequenced in a study of T cells after yellow fever vaccination. From the 5' RACE reads, TCRdb called clonotypes with MiXCR, one entry per CDR3 protein. Found here are a few hundred thousand distinct CDR3 sequences, 7.5% to 9% of them singletons; the top ten hold approximately 18%. The source material was PBMCs, sampled on the day of the first yellow fever vaccination. All receptors come from a man between 18 and 35 years old who received the YFV17D yellow fever vaccine.

The sample holds many counts of this clonotype. The chain couples TRBV27 to TRBJ1-2; D is unresolved. Trimming took 4 bases from V and 0 from J, leaving 6 bases between them. Germline V gene sequence: CDR1 MNHEY, CDR2 SMNVEV (reference sequence). The CDR3 is 13 amino acids. This CDR3 reads CASSSEANYGYTF. The CDR3 nucleotides read TGTGCCAGCAGTTCAGAAGCTAACTATGGCTACACCTTC.

This clonotype was recorded many times. The chain combines TRBV20-1 with TRBJ1-1, with 7 positions matching TRBD1. V was pared by 6 bases and J by 0 bases, with 1 base of the junction left unmatched. Germline V gene data show CDR1 as DFQATT and CDR2 as SNEGSKA (reference sequence). The CDR3 runs 12 residues. Here the CDR3 reads CSAGTVNTEAFF. CDR3 coding DNA: TGCAGTGCGGGGACAGTGAACACTGAAGCTTTCTTT.

The rearrangement links TRBV20-1 to TRBJ1-1; D is unclear. V lost 3 bases and J lost 1, with 3 bases in between. The CDR3 is 11 amino acids. Germline-derived CDR1 and CDR2 are DFQATT and SNEGSKA (reference sequence). The CDR3 region has the DNA TGCAGTGCTAGTACGAACACTGAAGCTTTCTTT. It encodes CSASTNTEAFF.

This clonotype has ten or more counts. This rearrangement joins TRBV5-1 to TRBJ2-2; weak D call: TRBD1 (6 bases). CDR1 is SGHRS and CDR2 is YFSETQ in the germline V gene. Between the trimmed V and J ends, which lost 1 base and 2 bases, there was a span of 9 bases. The CDR3 runs 15 residues. CDR3 residues: CASSLQGLNTGELFF. The CDR3 DNA is TGCGCCAGCAGCTTGCAGGGGCTCAACACCGGGGAGCTGTTTTTT.

This clonotype showed up just a few times. V is TRBV6-1 and J is TRBJ1-5; no definite D call. The CDR3 has 13 residues. Trimming left V 6 bases short and J 7 bases short, with 13 bases between. Germline values: CDR1 MNHNS, CDR2 SASEGT. Here the CDR3 reads CASSTTSTQPQHF. CDR3 sequence (DNA): TGTGCCAGCAGCACGACCTCCACCCAGCCCCAGCATTTT.

The table lists this clonotype with many counts. V usage is TRBV5-1 and J usage is TRBJ2-1; no clear D gene. The ends were cut back, 3 bases at V and 5 bases at J, with 3 bases in the middle. Looked up from germline, CDR1 is SGHRS and CDR2 is YFSETQ. The CDR3 runs to 11 residues. The CDR3: CASSYNNEQFF. DNA of the CDR3: TGCGCCAGCAGCTATAACAATGAGCAGTTCTTC.

The rearrangement links TRBV7-8 to TRBJ2-7; D assignment may be TRBD1 or TRBD2 (6 bases each). Germline CDR1 and CDR2: SGHVS and FQNEAQ. V lost 1 base to trimming and J lost 1 base, with 11 bases between them. The CDR3 runs to 15 residues. CDR3 bases: TGTGCCAGCAGCTTAGTCGGAGGGGGTTCCTACGAGCAGTACGTC. Translation: CASSLVGGGSYEQYV.

CDR3 DNA: TGTGCCATCAGTGCTTGGACCTCCCCGAACACCGGGGAGCTGTTTTTT. It yields the protein CAISAWTSPNTGELFF. The chain uses TRBV10-3 and TRBJ2-2; D uncertain. V lost 4 bases, J lost 0 bases, and 12 bases lay in between. The CDR3 loop spans 16 amino acids. From germline, CDR1 is ENHRY and CDR2 SYGVKD.

This clonotype occurred a few times. V and J are TRBV7-2 and TRBJ2-7; TRBD1 agrees at 9 bases. The CDR3 covers 13 residues. Germline V gene sequence: CDR1 SGHTA, CDR2 FQGNSA. V dropped 4 bases and J dropped 7; count of bases not matched to a gene: 5. CDR3 sequence: CASSSQGAGEQYF. The DNA of the CDR3 is TGTGCCAGCAGCTCACAGGGGGCCGGGGAGCAGTACTTC.

This clonotype was counted only a few times. The chain links TRBV20-1 to TRBJ1-3, with D perhaps matching TRBD1 (5 bases). The germline V gene has CDR1 DFQATT and CDR2 SNEGSKA (reference sequence). CDR3 length: 17 amino acids. Between the trimmed V and J ends, which lost 2 bases and 0 bases, there was a span of 17 bases. The CDR3 spells CSARLLGRNVSGNTIYF. CDR3 DNA sequence: TGCAGTGCTAGACTTTTGGGACGTAATGTCTCTGGAAACACCATATATTTT.